The 20 T cell receptor beta chains below all came from one sample that was sequenced in a study of blood T cell repertoires in COVID-19. Clones were read by immunoSEQ multiplex PCR, and TCRdb kept only the in-frame ones, dropping some. The sample holds about 64,000 clones, roughly two thirds seen once. The sequenced material came from PBMCs or T cells enriched from blood (not recorded which). These receptors were obtained from a woman aged 55-70 years who had been exposed to COVID-19.

The rearrangement links TRBV30 to TRBJ2-5; 8 bases match TRBD2. CDR1 GTSNPN and CDR2 SVGIG come from the germline V gene (reference sequence). Unmatched junction bases numbered 3, after V lost 2 bases and J lost 4 bases. The CDR3 sequence is 13 residues long. The DNA of the CDR3 is TGTGCCTGGAGTTCCGGGGGGGGAGAGACCCAGTACTTC. Encoded protein: CAWSSGGGETQYF.

J is TRBJ2-5 and V is TRBV5-1, with D tentatively TRBD1 (6 bases). V was clipped by 7 bases and J by 4 bases, with 20 bases between them. Germline CDR1 and CDR2: SGHRS and YFSETQ. This CDR3 region has 15 residues. The DNA for the CDR3 is TGCGCCAGCTCTGCTTCCGGGACAAAGGGAGAGACCCAGTACTTC. Encoded protein: CASSASGTKGETQYF.

This rearrangement joins TRBV10-3 to TRBJ1-2, with 7 bases lining up with TRBD1. CDR1 is ENHRY and CDR2 is SYGVKD in the germline V gene. The CDR3 covers 14 residues. After removal of 8 bases from V and 1 base from J, the junction contained 7 bases not matched to a gene. CDR3 coding DNA: TGTGCCATCGGAAGGACAGGAGATAACTATGGCTACACCTTC. This gives the protein CAIGRTGDNYGYTF.

The V and J genes are TRBV4-2 and TRBJ2-1; D gene ambiguous. V was trimmed by 1 base and J by 5 bases, leaving 9 bases between them. The CDR3 covers 14 residues. Germline V gives CDR1 LGHNA, CDR2 YNFKEQ. The CDR3 region is CASSQGQSDNEQFF. CDR3 DNA: TGTGCCAGCAGCCAAGGGCAGTCCGACAATGAGCAGTTCTTC.

The chain combines TRBV28 with TRBJ1-4, with a weak D call TRBD1 (5 bases). Trimming shortened V by 5 bases and J by 8 bases, and 12 bases separated the two germline ends. This CDR3 comprises 13 residues. Looked up from germline, CDR1 is MDHEN and CDR2 is SYDVKM. The CDR3, as DNA: TGTGCCAGCAGTCCGTGGGGGGGGGAAAAACTGTTTTTT. It yields the protein CASSPWGGEKLFF. Drawing the rest from reference TRBV28 and TRBJ1-4, the complete variable domain is DVKVTQSSRYLVKRTGEKVFLECVQDMDHENMFWYRQDPGLGLRLIYFSYDVKMKEKGDIPEGYSVSREKKERFSLILESASTNQTSMYLCASSPWGGEKLFFGSGTQLSVL.

This chain uses TRBV19 with TRBJ1-5, with D maybe TRBD1 (5 bases). Trimming removed 3 bases at V and 4 bases at J, with 13 bases between. The germline CDR1 and CDR2 sequences are LNHDA and SQIVND (reference sequence). The CDR3 runs 15 residues. The CDR3 spells CASSMQDRRNQPQHF. In DNA form, the CDR3 reads TGTGCCAGTAGTATGCAAGACAGAAGGAATCAGCCCCAGCATTTT.

The rearrangement uses TRBV30 and TRBJ2-3; TRBD1 is a possible D gene (5 bases). V was shortened by 0 bases and J by 6 bases, with 10 bases between the two germline ends. CDR3 length equals 13 residues. Germline V gives CDR1 GTSNPN, CDR2 SVGIG (reference sequence). CDR3 protein: CAWSVGPGDTQYF. The CDR3 nucleotides read TGTGCCTGGAGTGTAGGACCAGGGGATACGCAGTATTTT.

The gene calls are TRBV19 and TRBJ1-2; maybe TRBD1 (6 bases). Trimming removed 5 bases at V and 4 bases at J, with 17 bases between. This CDR3 comprises 15 residues. Germline lookup yields CDR1 LNHDA and CDR2 SQIVND (reference sequence). CDR3 region: CASSLGARRAYGYTF. The DNA for the CDR3 is TGTGCCAGTAGTTTGGGGGCCCGGCGCGCCTATGGCTACACCTTC.

The chain combines TRBV12-3 or TRBV12-4 with TRBJ1-2; unclear D gene. The CDR3 loop spans 10 amino acids. Trimming took 4 bases from V and 10 from J, leaving 7 bases between them. The CDR3 region is CASSSQVYTF. CDR3 coding DNA: TGTGCCAGCAGTTCCCAGGTCTACACCTTC.

This sequence joins TRBV7-2 and TRBJ1-6, with 7 bases fitting TRBD1. CDR3 length equals 15 residues. V lost 1 base and J lost 10; bases outside the gene matches: 7. Germline loops: CDR1 SGHTA, CDR2 FQGNSA. The CDR3 DNA reads as TGTGCCAGCAGCTTAGGAGGACAGGTCAGGTCACCCCTCCACTTT. Translated, it gives CASSLGGQVRSPLHF.

The chain has TRBV3-1 (or the pseudogene TRBV3-2) and TRBJ2-4, with 7 bases aligning to TRBD2. The germline CDR1 and CDR2 sequences are LGHDT and YNNKEL (reference sequence). This CDR3 contains 16 residues. The V and J ends lost 5 bases and 0 bases, in that order; junction bases with no gene match: 7. In DNA form, the CDR3 reads TGTGCCAGCAGCACGGGGGGTAATCTAGCCAAAAACATTCAGTACTTC. Its translation is CASSTGGNLAKNIQYF.

This chain connects TRBV6-5 to TRBJ2-7, with a weak D call TRBD2 (6 bases). Deletions cut 8 bases from V and 3 bases from J, with 11 bases between. Germline V CDR1 and CDR2: MNHEY, SVGAGI. The CDR3 is 12 residues long. In DNA form, the CDR3 reads TGTGCCAGCGGAGTGCGGGGCTACGAGCAGTACTTC. As protein: CASGVRGYEQYF.

In its sample, this clone was seen a few times. The gene calls are TRBV7-9 and TRBJ1-6; no clear D gene. CDR1 is SEHNR and CDR2 is FQNEAQ in the germline V gene (reference sequence). The V and J ends lost 5 bases and 10 bases respectively, with 15 bases between them. This CDR3 has 14 residues. The CDR3 loop is CASSPREGRSPLHF. CDR3 bases: TGTGCCAGCAGCCCCCGCGAGGGCCGGTCACCCCTCCACTTT.

The chain links TRBV30 to TRBJ1-1, with D unclear. CDR1 is GTSNPN and CDR2 is SVGIG in the germline V gene (reference sequence). The germline V and J ends were trimmed by 5 bases and 0 bases, with 7 bases remaining between them. The length of the CDR3 is 12 residues. The CDR3 is CAWLVVNTEAFF. The CDR3 DNA sequence: TGTGCCTGGCTTGTTGTGAACACTGAAGCTTTCTTT.

This chain links TRBV28 with TRBJ1-1; D remains unclear. The CDR3 has 14 amino acids. Per the germline V gene, CDR1 is MDHEN and CDR2 is SYDVKM. V was clipped by 7 bases and J by 0 bases, with 12 bases between them. The chain's CDR3 is CASNSGGMNTEAFF. The CDR3 DNA sequence: TGTGCCAGCAATTCTGGAGGGATGAACACTGAAGCTTTCTTT.

The V and J genes are TRBV27 and TRBJ1-5, with 9 bases that match TRBD1. This CDR3 comprises 15 residues. The V gene's germline CDR1 is MNHEY and CDR2 SMNVEV (reference sequence). After removal of 6 bases from V and 2 bases from J, the junction contained 5 bases not matched to a gene. DNA of the CDR3: TGTGCCAGCAGGGGGACAGGGCCCCGCAATCAGCCCCAGCATTTT. Its protein is CASRGTGPRNQPQHF.

The gene calls are TRBV12-3 or TRBV12-4 and TRBJ2-5, with TRBD1 matching 8 bases. The CDR3 spans 13 residues. Trimming removed 5 bases from V and 7 bases from J; junction bases left unmatched: 6. The CDR3 DNA is TGTGCCAGCAGTCTGGGGACAGGTCGGACCCAGTACTTC. Protein product: CASSLGTGRTQYF.

This clone has more than one count but fewer than ten. The chain joins TRBV14 to TRBJ1-1; D is uncertain. The CDR3 runs to 15 residues. V lost 1 base and J 4 bases, leaving 13 bases between the germline ends. Germline CDR1 is SGHDN and CDR2 is FVKESK. DNA of the CDR3: TGTGCCAGCAGCCAAGTGGGTAGGGAGGGCACTGAAGCTTTCTTT. As protein: CASSQVGREGTEAFF. The variable domain in full, completed from reference TRBV14 and TRBJ1-1, reads EAGVTQFPSHSVIEKGQTVTLRCDPISGHDNLYWYRRVMGKEIKFLLHFVKESKQDESGMPNNRFLAERTGGTYSTLKVQPAELEDSGVYFCASSQVGREGTEAFFGQGTRLTVV.

This clone appeared many times. J is TRBJ1-3 and V is TRBV29-1; D is perhaps TRBD1 (5 bases). The V end was cut by 5 bases, the J end by 4 bases, with 9 bases between. CDR3 length equals 12 residues. Germline V gene lookup returns CDR1 SQVTM and CDR2 ANQGSEA. The CDR3 spells CSVPGLGNTIYF. As DNA, the CDR3 is TGCAGCGTTCCGGGACTCGGAAACACCATATATTTT.

The chain is built from TRBV18 and TRBJ2-7; D gene ambiguous. The CDR3 totals 14 residues. Germline V lookup: CDR1 KGHSH, CDR2 LQKENI. V was shortened by 2 bases and J by 1 base, with 9 bases between the two germline ends. CDR3 in amino acids: CASSPTEYSYEQYF. CDR3 DNA sequence: TGTGCCAGCTCACCAACGGAGTATTCCTACGAGCAGTACTTC. Complete variable domain (other parts from reference TRBV18 and TRBJ2-7): NAGVMQNPRHLVRRRGQEARLRCSPMKGHSHVYWYRQLPEEGLKFMVYLQKENIIDESGMPKERFSAEFPKEGPSILRIQQVVRGDSAAYFCASSPTEYSYEQYFGPGTRLTVT.